The 11 T cell receptor beta chains reported below all come from one sample, sequenced in a study of early T cells in non-severe SARS-CoV-2 infection. MiXCR was run by TCRdb on the 5' RACE reads, yielding one entry per CDR3 protein. The sample lists fewer than 30,000 distinct CDR3 sequences; roughly 5.9% were seen once. The sample comprised whole blood. The receptor source for this set is an adult who was a healthcare worker with PCR-confirmed SARS-CoV-2 infection or an uninfected control (not recorded which).

This clonotype was seen many times. The rearrangement links TRBV12-3 or TRBV12-4 to TRBJ2-1; the match to TRBD1 covers 9 bases. The CDR3 is 14 residues long. V was clipped by 6 bases and J by 8 bases; unmatched bases: 8. The CDR3 DNA reads TGTGCCAGCAGAATAAGACAGGGGGGGCATGAGCAGTTCTTC. Amino acids: CASRIRQGGHEQFF.

The genes are TRBV5-4 and TRBJ2-1, with TRBD2 identical over 12 bases. Germline values: CDR1 SGHNT, CDR2 YYREEE (reference sequence). The CDR3 covers 14 residues. V lost 9 bases, J lost 7 bases, and 8 bases stayed unmatched. CDR3 DNA: TGTGCCACCAGGGGGACTAGCGGGTCAAATGAGCAGTTCTTC. Amino acid sequence: CATRGTSGSNEQFF.

In its sample, this clonotype was seen many times. The genes are TRBV12-3 or TRBV12-4 and TRBJ2-1; D remains ambiguous. Trimming cost V 3 bases and J 3 bases, with 18 bases left between them. This CDR3 has 17 amino acids. The CDR3 spells CASSFLQRNRSYNEQFF. The CDR3, as DNA: TGTGCCAGCAGTTTTCTTCAACGAAACCGGAGCTACAATGAGCAGTTCTTC.

This clonotype was observed at least ten times. The V call is TRBV7-9, the J call TRBJ1-1; the D gene is possibly TRBD1 (5 bases). The germline V gene encodes CDR1 SEHNR and CDR2 FQNEAQ (reference sequence). V was trimmed by 5 bases and J by 2 bases, leaving 9 bases between them. The CDR3 length is 13 residues. The CDR3 sequence is CASSPGHNTEAFF. The CDR3 DNA reads as TGTGCCAGCAGCCCAGGACACAACACTGAAGCTTTCTTT.

Notes on this clonotype: This could be a read error, since a much larger clone is one nucleotide away. V is TRBV6-6 and J is TRBJ2-7; D uncertain. The CDR3 totals 12 residues. Germline V gene lookup returns CDR1 MNHNY and CDR2 SVGAGI (reference sequence). V was pared by 7 bases and J by 5 bases, with 12 bases between. CDR3 in DNA: TGTGCCAGCAACCGAGTGGGGAACGAGCAGTACTTC. This sequence encodes CASNRVGNEQYF.

This clonotype was observed many times. The CDR3 DNA is TGTGCCAGCAGGGTGGCGGATGGGAATGAGCAGTTCTTC. Translating it yields CASRVADGNEQFF. The rearrangement links TRBV12-3 or TRBV12-4 to TRBJ2-1; D ambiguous. The CDR3 covers 13 residues. V was pared by 6 bases and J by 7 bases, with 13 bases between.

This clonotype was detected a few times. This chain joins TRBV28 and TRBJ2-3; 8 bases are a match to TRBD1. This CDR3 contains 15 residues. J was trimmed by 2 bases and V by 6 bases; bases with no gene match: 7. Germline-derived CDR1 and CDR2 are MDHEN and SYDVKM. The CDR3 bases are TGTGCCAGCAGGTCACCGGGACAGGCCACAGATACGCAGTATTTT. As protein: CASRSPGQATDTQYF.

This clonotype has a count of ten or more. The V call is TRBV12-3 or TRBV12-4, the J call TRBJ1-5; 7 positions match TRBD1. With V trimmed by 4 bases and J by 3 bases, 6 bases remained unmatched. CDR3 length: 15 amino acids. This CDR3 is CASSYSGTVNQPQHF. CDR3 DNA: TGTGCCAGCAGTTACAGCGGGACAGTCAATCAGCCCCAGCATTTT.

This clonotype appeared many times. The V and J genes are TRBV29-1 and TRBJ1-1, with D uncertain. This CDR3 spans 11 amino acids. CDR1 and CDR2 (germline): SQVTM, ANQGSEA. V was cut by 7 bases and J by 4 bases, with 10 bases left in between. The CDR3 protein is CSAPDPTEAFF. CDR3 bases: TGCAGCGCCCCTGACCCCACTGAAGCTTTCTTT. Full variable domain (remainder filled in from reference TRBV29-1 and TRBJ1-1): SAVISQKPSRDICQRGTSLTIQCQVDSQVTMMFWYRQQPGQSLTLIATANQGSEATYESGFVIDKFPISRPNLTFSTLTVSNMSPEDSSIYLCSAPDPTEAFFGQGTRLTVV.

This clonotype occurred many times. V and J are TRBV7-9 and TRBJ1-2; D not certain. Germline CDR1 is SEHNR and CDR2 is FQNEAQ (reference sequence). The length of the CDR3 is 13 residues. Trimming removed 2 bases at V and 4 bases at J, with 8 bases between. In DNA form, the CDR3 reads TGTGCCAGCAGCTTATGGACGGTCTATGGCTACACCTTC. It is translated as CASSLWTVYGYTF.

This clonotype was counted a few times. This rearrangement joins TRBV6-2 or TRBV6-3 to TRBJ2-7, with D unresolved. Germline loops: CDR1 MNHEY, CDR2 SVGEGT. V was pared by 2 bases and J by 2 bases, with 7 bases between. The CDR3 extends over 13 amino acids. The CDR3 DNA reads as TGTGCCAGCAGTTACGAGTATACCTACGAGCAGTACTTC. Translating it yields CASSYEYTYEQYF.